One and the same sample provided the 32 T cell receptor beta chains below, sequenced in a study of T-cell reconstitution after alpha-beta-depleted transplantation in children. Preparation of the TCRbeta library involved a method that used unique molecular identifiers. TCRdb redid the calling of the PCR reads with MiXCR, one entry per CDR3 protein. The sample has 300,000 or so distinct CDR3 sequences, approximately 23% seen once. The input for sequencing was PBMCs, mostly from graft donor cells, taken 180 days after TCRalphabeta/CD19-depleted stem cell transplant. These receptors were obtained from a male patient between 5 and 17 years old who had a stem cell transplant for acute lymphoblastic leukemia, so the T cells may come from the graft donor.

The V gene is TRBV5-1, the J gene TRBJ1-1, with TRBD1 matching over 8 bases. Germline V CDR1 and CDR2: SGHRS, YFSETQ. Losses at the gene ends were 3 bases for V and 7 bases for J; bases not matched to a gene: 5. This CDR3 spans 13 amino acids. The CDR3 sequence is CASSSSDRGEAFF. CDR3 DNA: TGCGCCAGCAGCTCGTCAGACAGGGGTGAAGCTTTCTTT.

This chain uses TRBV4-1 with TRBJ2-7; the match to TRBD1 covers 7 bases. Trimming cost V 4 bases and J 5 bases; bases outside gene matches: 5. Germline CDR1 and CDR2: MGHRA and YSYEKL. The CDR3 length is 13 residues. The CDR3 DNA reads TGCGCCAGCAGCCTCTACAGGGGAGACGAGCAGTACTTC. Protein sequence: CASSLYRGDEQYF.

V is TRBV25-1 and J is TRBJ2-7; 11 bases fit TRBD2. The germline CDR1 and CDR2 sequences are MGHDK and SYGVNS. The CDR3 length is 14 residues. Trimming took 4 bases from V and 5 from J; bases not matched to a gene: 4. This CDR3 is CASSGLAGPHEQYF. CDR3 coding DNA: TGTGCCAGCAGTGGACTAGCGGGACCCCACGAGCAGTACTTC.

The V gene is TRBV20-1, the J gene TRBJ1-2, with 7 bases matching TRBD1. The CDR3 sequence is 12 residues long. Germline trimming cut 5 bases from V and 4 bases from J; bases unmatched to any gene: 4. From germline, CDR1 is DFQATT and CDR2 SNEGSKA (reference sequence). In DNA form, the CDR3 reads TGCAGTGCTTGGGACAGCGTCTATGGCTACACCTTC. Translated, it gives CSAWDSVYGYTF.

Only a few counts were recorded for this clonotype. The rearrangement uses TRBV7-3 and TRBJ2-7, with D unresolved. The germline gives CDR1 SGHTA, CDR2 FQGTGA. This CDR3 has 13 residues. With 9 bases removed from V and 7 bases from J, the gap between germline ends came to 19 bases. In DNA form, the CDR3 reads TGTGCCAGTGCGATAAGCTCCTTTCGGGAGCAGTACTTC. Its protein product is CASAISSFREQYF. Drawing the rest from reference TRBV7-3 and TRBJ2-7, the complete variable domain is GAGVSQTPSNKVTEKGKYVELRCDPISGHTALYWYRQSLGQGPEFLIYFQGTGAADDSGLPNDRFFAVRPEGSVSTLKIQRTERGDSAVYLCASAISSFREQYFGPGTRLTVT.

CDR3 DNA sequence: TGTGCCAGCAGCTTAGATGCGGGAGGGCCCTACGAGCAGTACTTC. It encodes CASSLDAGGPYEQYF. The V gene is TRBV7-9, the J gene TRBJ2-7; 9 nucleotides agree with TRBD2. With 1 base clipped from V and 2 bases from J, the junction kept 3 bases outside the gene matches. This CDR3 spans 15 amino acids. Germline V lookup: CDR1 SEHNR, CDR2 FQNEAQ (reference sequence).

The chain is built from TRBV5-5 and TRBJ2-7, with D maybe TRBD2 (5 bases). From germline, CDR1 is SGHKS and CDR2 YYEKEE (reference sequence). The CDR3 covers 14 residues. The ends were cut back, 6 bases at V and 2 bases at J, with 15 bases in the middle. The CDR3 loop is CASTPRRLPYEQYF. The CDR3 region has the DNA TGTGCCAGCACCCCCCGGAGGCTACCCTACGAGCAGTACTTC.

This rearrangement joins TRBV19 to TRBJ2-7, with 7 positions matching TRBD1. V lost 5 bases to trimming and J lost 2 bases; unmatched junction nucleotides: 3. Germline-derived CDR1 and CDR2 are LNHDA and SQIVND (reference sequence). This CDR3 spans 13 amino acids. CDR3 amino acids: CASSVGTAYEQYF. The CDR3 region has the DNA TGTGCCAGTAGTGTTGGGACAGCCTACGAGCAGTACTTC.

The chain is built from TRBV5-1 and TRBJ1-1; 10 nucleotides line up with TRBD1. The CDR3 has 13 amino acids. Losses at the gene ends were 2 bases for V and 7 bases for J; bases not matched to a gene: 2. From germline, CDR1 is SGHRS and CDR2 YFSETQ. CDR3 region: CASSFGQGGEAFF. DNA for the CDR3: TGCGCCAGCAGCTTTGGACAGGGGGGTGAAGCTTTCTTT.

The chain joins TRBV5-1 to TRBJ2-7, with 9 bases lining up with TRBD1. CDR1 is SGHRS, CDR2 YFSETQ, per germline. This CDR3 spans 17 amino acids. Trimming removed 0 bases from V and 5 bases from J; junction bases left unmatched: 12. CDR3 DNA sequence: TGCGCCAGCAGCTTGGTCCTCACGGGACAGGGAATGGACGAGCAGTACTTC. Translated, it gives CASSLVLTGQGMDEQYF.

The table lists this clonotype with many counts. The gene calls are TRBV12-3 or TRBV12-4 and TRBJ2-1; 10 positions agree with TRBD2. The CDR3 has 16 amino acids. V gave up 5 bases and J gave up 3 bases; unmatched junction bases: 7. The CDR3 region has the DNA TGTGCCAGCAGTCCCCTAGCGGGAGCCTACTACAATGAGCAGTTCTTC. It specifies CASSPLAGAYYNEQFF.

There are a few counts of this clonotype. The chain recombines TRBV12-3 or TRBV12-4 with TRBJ2-7; perhaps TRBD2 as D (6 bases). V was cut by 3 bases and J by 0 bases, with 9 bases left in between. This CDR3 region has 14 residues. As DNA, the CDR3 is TGTGCCAGCAGTTTTGACGGGAGCTCCTACGAGCAGTACTTC. Translating gives CASSFDGSSYEQYF.

This clonotype was picked up many times. This chain links TRBV5-1 with TRBJ2-3; possible D gene TRBD2, 7 bases. Germline lookup yields CDR1 SGHRS and CDR2 YFSETQ. V lost 5 bases and J 4 bases, leaving 14 bases between the germline ends. CDR3 size: 14 residues. The CDR3 region is CASRKQGGSDTQYF. The CDR3 nucleotides are TGCGCCAGCAGGAAACAGGGAGGGTCAGATACGCAGTATTTT.

This rearrangement joins TRBV10-3 to TRBJ2-1; tentative D call: TRBD1 (6 bases). CDR1 is ENHRY, CDR2 SYGVKD, per germline. CDR3 size: 12 residues. With 3 bases removed from V and 8 bases from J, the gap between germline ends came to 8 bases. CDR3 loop: CAISEPGDEQFF. Here the CDR3 DNA reads TGTGCCATCAGTGAACCAGGGGATGAGCAGTTCTTC.

This clonotype came up many times. The chain combines TRBV5-1 with TRBJ2-7; TRBD2 matches at 7 bases. J was trimmed by 5 bases and V by 4 bases; bases with no gene match: 9. Germline CDR1 is SGHRS and CDR2 is YFSETQ. The CDR3 loop spans 14 amino acids. Here the CDR3 reads CASSPQTSTDEQYF. Written as DNA, the CDR3 is TGCGCCAGCAGCCCGCAGACTAGCACCGACGAGCAGTACTTC.

V is TRBV6-5 and J is TRBJ2-7, with D possibly TRBD2 on 6 matching bases. CDR1 is MNHEY, CDR2 SVGAGI, per germline. The CDR3 is 15 amino acids. The germline V and J ends were trimmed by 0 bases and 5 bases, with 14 bases remaining between them. The CDR3 bases are TGTGCCAGCAGTTACTCGACCCGGGGGTTTCACGAGCAGTACTTC. It encodes CASSYSTRGFHEQYF.

This rearrangement joins TRBV5-1 to TRBJ2-7, with D perhaps matching TRBD1 or TRBD2 (5 bases each). In germline, CDR1 is SGHRS, CDR2 YFSETQ. The CDR3 has 14 residues. The germline V and J ends were trimmed by 0 bases and 3 bases, with 10 bases remaining between them. The DNA for the CDR3 is TGCGCCAGCAGCTTGGATGGGGGAGTCTACGAGCAGTACTTC. It specifies CASSLDGGVYEQYF.

This clonotype occurred a few times. This chain connects TRBV6-1 to TRBJ1-4; D is undetermined. In germline, CDR1 is MNHNS, CDR2 SASEGT. The CDR3 has 14 amino acids. Trimming left V 2 bases short and J 1 base short, with 5 bases between. The CDR3 spells CASSESLTNEKLFF. The CDR3 DNA reads TGTGCCAGCAGTGAATCCCTAACTAATGAAAAACTGTTTTTT.

This chain joins TRBV29-1 and TRBJ2-7; the match to TRBD2 covers 7 bases. Germline trimming cut 4 bases from V and 3 bases from J; bases unmatched to any gene: 6. CDR1 is SQVTM and CDR2 is ANQGSEA in the germline V gene. This CDR3 has 13 amino acids. CDR3 sequence: CSVGGTTLYEQYF. CDR3 nucleotides: TGCAGCGTTGGCGGGACTACCCTCTACGAGCAGTACTTC.

The table lists this clonotype with a few counts. The J gene is TRBJ2-1, the V gene TRBV7-3; 15 positions agree with TRBD2. V trimming: 0 bases; J trimming: 6 bases; junction bases outside the gene matches: 9. CDR3 length: 19 residues. Germline CDR1 SGHTA, CDR2 FQGTGA. The CDR3 bases are TGTGCCAGCAGCTTAACCCTCGGACTAGCGGGAGGGCCACGCAATGAGCAGTTCTTC. This codes for CASSLTLGLAGGPRNEQFF.

V gene TRBV20-1 combines with J gene TRBJ2-1, with 14 bases that match TRBD2. The CDR3 spans 13 residues. The V segment lost 6 bases and the J segment 8 bases; nucleotides outside the gene matches: 3. Germline CDR1 is DFQATT and CDR2 is SNEGSKA (reference sequence). The CDR3 sequence: CSAGLAGGYEQFF. The CDR3 nucleotides read TGCAGTGCCGGACTAGCGGGAGGCTATGAGCAGTTCTTC.

The J gene is TRBJ2-2, the V gene TRBV12-3 or TRBV12-4; D possibly corresponds to TRBD1 (8 bases). Trimming left V 3 bases short and J 4 bases short, with 18 bases between. The CDR3 covers 17 residues. Written as DNA, the CDR3 is TGTGCCAGCAGTTTGCTGAGAACAGGGGGGGGCACCGGGGAGCTGTTTTTT. It is translated as CASSLLRTGGGTGELFF.

This rearrangement joins TRBV12-3 or TRBV12-4 to TRBJ2-3; D uncertain. This CDR3 contains 13 residues. V lost 3 bases and J 5 bases, leaving 9 bases between the germline ends. CDR3 nucleotides: TGTGCCAGCAGTTTTAAGGGCAAAGATACGCAGTATTTT. Protein product: CASSFKGKDTQYF.

The chain uses TRBV6-5 and TRBJ2-3; 7 bases match TRBD1. Trimming cost V 7 bases and J 8 bases; bases outside gene matches: 12. This CDR3 has 14 residues. Germline V gives CDR1 MNHEY, CDR2 SVGAGI. As DNA, the CDR3 is TGTGCCAGCATTTTTGACAGGGCCGTAGGTACGCAGTATTTT. Its translation is CASIFDRAVGTQYF.

In its sample, this clonotype was seen a few times. The V call is TRBV7-9, the J call TRBJ2-7, with 10 bases matching TRBD1. V gave up 5 bases and J gave up 4 bases; unmatched junction bases: 2. Germline V gives CDR1 SEHNR, CDR2 FQNEAQ (reference sequence). CDR3 length: 13 residues. CDR3 sequence: CASSDRGQYEQYF. CDR3 nucleotide sequence: TGTGCCAGCAGCGACAGGGGGCAATACGAGCAGTACTTC.

The chain combines TRBV27 with TRBJ1-1; D might be TRBD1 (6 bases). The CDR3 has 14 amino acids. The germline V gene has CDR1 MNHEY and CDR2 SMNVEV (reference sequence). V was cut by 2 bases and J by 7 bases, with 14 bases left in between. The CDR3 sequence: CASSLDAGANEAFF. As DNA, the CDR3 is TGTGCCAGCAGTTTAGATGCGGGGGCAAATGAAGCTTTCTTT.

The genes are TRBV7-8 and TRBJ2-1; TRBD2 aligns across 11 bases. V lost 8 bases to trimming and J lost 8 bases; unmatched junction nucleotides: 14. CDR3 size: 16 residues. Germline V gene sequence: CDR1 SGHVS, CDR2 FQNEAQ. In nucleotides, the CDR3 is TGTGCCAGCGGCCCCAGGCCTAGCGGGAGGTCATATGAGCAGTTCTTC. Translating gives CASGPRPSGRSYEQFF.

Many counts were recorded for this clonotype. The gene calls are TRBV5-1 and TRBJ2-7; D unresolved. The CDR3 sequence is 14 residues long. Looked up from germline, CDR1 is SGHRS and CDR2 is YFSETQ. The ends were cut back, 0 bases at V and 1 base at J, with 8 bases in the middle. CDR3 amino acids: CASSLVPESYEQYF. The CDR3 DNA reads TGCGCCAGCAGCTTGGTTCCGGAATCCTACGAGCAGTACTTC.

The chain uses TRBV11-2 and TRBJ2-1; 12 nucleotides align to TRBD2. The V and J ends lost 2 bases and 1 base, in that order; junction bases with no gene match: 6. The germline gives CDR1 SGHAT, CDR2 FQNNGV. There are 18 residues in the CDR3. This chain's CDR3 is CASSLPSGRAASYNEQFF. The CDR3 coding sequence is TGTGCCAGCAGCTTACCTAGCGGGAGGGCCGCGTCCTACAATGAGCAGTTCTTC.

J is TRBJ2-3 and V is TRBV6-2 or TRBV6-3; possible D gene TRBD1, 6 bases. Trimming stripped 4 bases from V and 7 bases from J, with 9 bases between. Per the germline V gene, CDR1 is MNHEY and CDR2 is SVGEGT. This CDR3 is 12 amino acids long. The CDR3 sequence is CASSSQGHTQYF. CDR3 DNA sequence: TGTGCCAGCAGTTCCCAGGGGCATACGCAGTATTTT.

The chain has TRBV27 and TRBJ2-5; 9 bases match TRBD2. Looked up from germline, CDR1 is MNHEY and CDR2 is SMNVEV (reference sequence). V was clipped by 4 bases and J by 4 bases; unmatched bases: 4. The CDR3 length is 14 residues. Here the CDR3 DNA reads TGTGCCAGCAGTTCGAAGGGACTAGCAGAGACCCAGTACTTC. It codes for CASSSKGLAETQYF.

The chain links TRBV5-6 to TRBJ1-2; D gene unclear. From germline, CDR1 is SGHDT and CDR2 YYEEEE. V was clipped by 0 bases and J by 0 bases, with 6 bases between them. This CDR3 region has 14 residues. The DNA for the CDR3 is TGTGCCAGCAGCTTGGTTGGGGCTAACTATGGCTACACCTTC. Translating it yields CASSLVGANYGYTF.